This TCR beta chain was sequenced during a study of control samples from healthy donors and cancer patients. Germline CDR1 reads SGHVS; CDR2 reads FNYEAQ. The CDR3 contains 16 residues. The V end lost 4 bases, the J end lost 3 bases, and 18 bases lay between the germline ends. Data came from immunoSEQ multiplex PCR; TCRdb stores just in-frame clones and leaves some out. This sample yields 78,000 or so clones, of which 84% are seen a single time; less than 15% belongs to the top ten. Sequencing used blood. The origin of this receptor is a man aged 50-59 years in good health. This rearrangement joins TRBV7-6 to TRBJ1-2; D call uncertain. CDR3 in DNA: TGTGCCAGCAGCTACGAACTAAAACCAGTGGACTATGGCTACACCTTC. Its translation is CASSYELKPVDYGYTF.